What follows is one T cell receptor (beta chain) and its context. The antigen remains unidentified. Sorts performed in triplicate captured roughly 300,000 cells each from every CD8+ T cell subset. The CDR3 extends over 15 amino acids. Germline-derived CDR1 and CDR2 are SGHDN and FVKESK. Through 5' RACE with UMI labels, the TRB cDNA libraries were prepared. TCRdb reprocessed the 5' RACE reads and reports one entry per CDR3 protein, with no DNA. The sample data list roughly 55,000 distinct CDR3 sequences. The record originates from a study of CXCR3-negative and CXCR3-positive naive CD8 T cells. General study results and limits: Naive cells positive for CXCR3 carried more hydrophobic TRB CDR3s than CXCR3-negative ones.

The chain carries TRBV14 and TRBJ1-1; the TRBD1 assignment by TCRdb is unverifiable without DNA. The sequence was obtained from a human donor in good health. Some clones in this sample may be carry-over from other donors' samples. The sequencing sample was made of naive CXCR3+ CD8+ T cells from blood. Specified subset: CD45RO-CCR7+CD27+CD95- naive CD8+ T cells expressing CXCR3 (TNR3+). The CDR3 reads CASSITGTGRTEAFF. The full variable domain, its missing parts supplied by reference TRBV14 and TRBJ1-1, is EAGVTQFPSHSVIEKGQTVTLRCDPISGHDNLYWYRRVMGKEIKFLLHFVKESKQDESGMPNNRFLAERTGGTYSTLKVQPAELEDSGVYFCASSITGTGRTEAFFGQGTRLTVV.